The rows below give T cell receptor beta chains drawn from one sample of a study of blood T cell repertoires in COVID-19. Data came from immunoSEQ multiplex PCR; TCRdb stores just in-frame clones and leaves some out. The table lists around 450,000 clones, 90% of them singletons. Input material: PBMCs or T cells enriched from blood (not recorded which). These receptors were obtained from a man aged 18 to 30 who had recovered from COVID-19. The CDR3 runs from the conserved cysteine through the conserved F or W. A D gene is named only where the DNA matches it firmly. Clone size, where shown, is once, few, many, or a class for clones that have expanded.

v_gene: TRBV10-3
abundance: .
j_gene: TRBJ2-1
d_gene: TRBD2
CDR3aa: CAISEGKREGLYNEQFF
CDR3nt: TGTGCCATCAGTGAGGGAAAGCGGGAGGGCCTGTACAATGAGCAGTTCTTC

v_gene: TRBV24-1
abundance: .
j_gene: TRBJ2-7
d_gene: TRBD2
CDR3aa: CATSISREGLDEQYF
CDR3nt: TGTGCCACCAGTATTAGCCGGGAGGGCCTCGACGAGCAGTACTTC

v_gene: TRBV23-1
abundance: .
j_gene: TRBJ2-7
d_gene: TRBD1
CDR3aa: CASSQSGTDSYEQYF
CDR3nt: TGCGCCAGCAGTCAATCAGGGACAGACTCCTACGAGCAGTACTTC

v_gene: TRBV5-1
abundance: .
j_gene: TRBJ1-1
d_gene: .
CDR3aa: CASSLEPGWDTEAFF
CDR3nt: TGCGCCAGCAGCTTGGAACCGGGATGGGACACTGAAGCTTTCTTT

v_gene: TRBV5-4
abundance: few
j_gene: TRBJ2-3
d_gene: TRBD1
CDR3aa: CASSSAGNRGNTDTQYF
CDR3nt: TGTGCCAGCAGCTCGGCCGGTAACAGGGGGAACACAGATACGCAGTATTTT

v_gene: TRBV27
abundance: .
j_gene: TRBJ1-6
d_gene: TRBD1
CDR3aa: CASSLGQAYNSPLHF
CDR3nt: TGTGCCAGCAGTTTAGGACAGGCCTATAATTCACCCCTCCACTTT

v_gene: TRBV19
abundance: .
j_gene: TRBJ1-5
d_gene: .
CDR3aa: CASTSRLGQPQHF
CDR3nt: TGTGCCAGTACCTCGAGGCTCGGTCAGCCCCAGCATTTT

v_gene: TRBV11-1
abundance: .
j_gene: TRBJ1-1
d_gene: TRBD1
CDR3aa: CASSSYRGMNTEAFF
CDR3nt: TGTGCCAGCAGCTCCTACAGGGGAATGAACACTGAAGCTTTCTTT

v_gene: TRBV6-5
abundance: .
j_gene: TRBJ1-1
d_gene: .
CDR3aa: CASSYMGSAFF
CDR3nt: TGTGCCAGCAGTTACATGGGCTCAGCTTTCTTT

v_gene: TRBV19
abundance: .
j_gene: TRBJ1-2
d_gene: TRBD1
CDR3aa: CASTTTGTAYGYTF
CDR3nt: TGTGCCAGTACCACAACCGGGACAGCCTATGGCTACACCTTC

v_gene: TRBV28
abundance: .
j_gene: TRBJ2-7
d_gene: TRBD1
CDR3aa: CASRRQGSYEQYF
CDR3nt: TGTGCCAGCAGAAGACAGGGCTCCTACGAGCAGTACTTC

v_gene: TRBV7-9
abundance: .
j_gene: TRBJ1-2
d_gene: .
CDR3aa: CASSLAPSSSYGYTF
CDR3nt: TGTGCCAGCAGCTTAGCTCCCTCGTCGTCCTATGGCTACACCTTC

v_gene: TRBV18
abundance: .
j_gene: TRBJ1-2
d_gene: .
CDR3aa: CASSRGGVGYTF
CDR3nt: TGTGCCAGCTCACGGGGCGGGGTCGGCTACACCTTC

v_gene: TRBV7-2
abundance: .
j_gene: TRBJ1-1
d_gene: .
CDR3aa: CASSTRYQGNEAFF
CDR3nt: TGTGCCAGCAGCACACGGTACCAGGGGAATGAAGCTTTCTTT

v_gene: TRBV7-9
abundance: few
j_gene: TRBJ2-3
d_gene: .
CDR3aa: CASSLAGAATDTQYF
CDR3nt: TGTGCCAGCAGCTTAGCGGGGGCAGCGACAGATACGCAGTATTTT

v_gene: TRBV28
abundance: .
j_gene: TRBJ1-1
d_gene: .
CDR3aa: CASREEGYTEAFF
CDR3nt: TGTGCCAGCAGGGAGGAGGGGTACACTGAAGCTTTCTTT